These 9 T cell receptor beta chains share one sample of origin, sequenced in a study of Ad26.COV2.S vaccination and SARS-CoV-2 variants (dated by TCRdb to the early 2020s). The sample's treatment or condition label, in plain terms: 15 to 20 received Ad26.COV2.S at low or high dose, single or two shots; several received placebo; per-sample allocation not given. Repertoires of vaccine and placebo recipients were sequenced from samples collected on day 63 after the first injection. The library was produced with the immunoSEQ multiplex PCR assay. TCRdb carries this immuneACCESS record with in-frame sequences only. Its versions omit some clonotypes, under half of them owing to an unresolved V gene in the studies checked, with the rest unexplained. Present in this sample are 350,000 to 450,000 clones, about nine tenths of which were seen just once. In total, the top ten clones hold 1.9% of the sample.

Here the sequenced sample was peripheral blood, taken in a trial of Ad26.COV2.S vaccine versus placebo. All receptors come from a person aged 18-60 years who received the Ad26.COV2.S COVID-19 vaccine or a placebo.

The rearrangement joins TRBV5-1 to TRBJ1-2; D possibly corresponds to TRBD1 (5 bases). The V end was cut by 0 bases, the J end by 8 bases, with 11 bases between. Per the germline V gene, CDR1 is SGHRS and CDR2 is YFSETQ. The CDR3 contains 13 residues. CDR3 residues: CASSLEGAKGYTF. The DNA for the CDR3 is TGCGCCAGCAGCTTGGAAGGGGCAAAAGGCTACACCTTC.

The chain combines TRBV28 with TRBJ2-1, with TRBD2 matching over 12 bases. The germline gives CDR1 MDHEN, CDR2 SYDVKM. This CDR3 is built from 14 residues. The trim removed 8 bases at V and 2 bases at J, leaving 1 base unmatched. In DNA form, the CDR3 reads TGTGCCAGCCGGACTAGCGGGACCTACAATGAGCAGTTCTTC. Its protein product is CASRTSGTYNEQFF.

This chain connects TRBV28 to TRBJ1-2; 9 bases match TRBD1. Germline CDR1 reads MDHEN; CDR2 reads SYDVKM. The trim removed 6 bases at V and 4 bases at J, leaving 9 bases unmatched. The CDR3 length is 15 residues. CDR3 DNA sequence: TGTGCCAGCAGGGAAACAGGGGGCGTTAGCTATGGCTACACCTTC. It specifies CASRETGGVSYGYTF.

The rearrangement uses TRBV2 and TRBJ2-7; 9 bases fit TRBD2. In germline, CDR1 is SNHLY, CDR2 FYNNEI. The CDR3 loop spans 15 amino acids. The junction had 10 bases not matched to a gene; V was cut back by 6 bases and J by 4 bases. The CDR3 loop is CASRWASGIIYEQYF. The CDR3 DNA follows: TGTGCCAGCAGGTGGGCTAGCGGGATTATTTACGAGCAGTACTTC. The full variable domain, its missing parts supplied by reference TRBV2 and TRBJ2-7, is EPEVTQTPSHQVTQMGQEVILRCVPISNHLYFYWYRQILGQKVEFLVSFYNNEISEKSEIFDDQFSVERPDGSNFTLKIRSTKLEDSAMYFCASRWASGIIYEQYFGPGTRLTVT.

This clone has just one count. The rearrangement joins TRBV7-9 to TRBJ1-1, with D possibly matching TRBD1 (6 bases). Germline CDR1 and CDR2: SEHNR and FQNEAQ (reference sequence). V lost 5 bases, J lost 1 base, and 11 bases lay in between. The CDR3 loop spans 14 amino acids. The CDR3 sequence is CASSPGTKNTEAFF. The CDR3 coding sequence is TGTGCCAGCAGCCCCGGGACAAAGAACACTGAAGCTTTCTTT.

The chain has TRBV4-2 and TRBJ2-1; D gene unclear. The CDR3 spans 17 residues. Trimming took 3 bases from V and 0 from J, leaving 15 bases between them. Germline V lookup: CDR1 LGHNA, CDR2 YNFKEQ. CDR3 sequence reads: CASSHYIETSSYNEQFF. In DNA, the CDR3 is TGTGCCAGCAGCCACTACATTGAGACGAGCTCCTACAATGAGCAGTTCTTC.

The CDR3 region has the DNA TGTGCCAGCAGTGACGGGGGACTAGCGGGGCCCAAGCAGTACTTC. Protein sequence: CASSDGGLAGPKQYF. This chain uses TRBV2 with TRBJ2-7; 13 nucleotides agree with TRBD2. Germline V CDR1 and CDR2: SNHLY, FYNNEI. The trim removed 3 bases at V and 8 bases at J, leaving 7 bases unmatched. The CDR3 contains 15 residues.

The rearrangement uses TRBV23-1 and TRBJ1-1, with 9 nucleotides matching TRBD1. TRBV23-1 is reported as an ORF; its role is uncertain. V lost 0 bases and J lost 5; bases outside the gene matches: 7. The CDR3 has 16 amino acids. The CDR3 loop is CASSQSDRGRKTEAFF. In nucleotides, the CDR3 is TGCGCCAGCAGTCAATCTGACAGGGGGAGGAAGACTGAAGCTTTCTTT.

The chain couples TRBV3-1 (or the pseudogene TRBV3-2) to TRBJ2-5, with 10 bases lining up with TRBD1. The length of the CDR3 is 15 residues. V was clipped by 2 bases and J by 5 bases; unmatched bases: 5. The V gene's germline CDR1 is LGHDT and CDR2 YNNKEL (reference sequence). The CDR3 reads CASSQRQGAYETQYF. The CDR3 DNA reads TGTGCCAGCAGCCAACGACAGGGGGCATATGAGACCCAGTACTTC.